The rows below give T cell receptor beta chains drawn from one sample of a study of T cell responses to AZD1222 COVID-19 vaccine. Generated by immunoSEQ multiplex PCR, the TCRdb table keeps only in-frame clones and is missing some. The table records around 96,000 clones, over 80% of them present only once. The sequences come from peripheral blood, collected 28 days after the second AZD1222 dose. These receptor sequences come from an adult who received the AZD1222 COVID-19 vaccine. Each CDR3 is given with its conserved first and last residue. The size entry is marked missing in some rows and otherwise reads once, few, many or a size class.

. | TRBV28 | CASSSTRQGNTIYF
. | TRBV28 | CASSGTSDTGELFF
. | TRBV6-5 | CASSYGRGSPLHF
once | TRBV28 | CASSPGQGRPYEQYF
. | TRBV19 | CASSMRQTYGYTF
few | TRBV2 | CASRGQGNTEAFF
. | TRBV15 | CATSRGQGLVGNQPQHF
. | TRBV28 | CASSLLGQGVQPQHF
once | TRBV18 | CASSPRMGQTDTEAFF
. | TRBV7-8 | CASSLSQEDTGELFF
. | TRBV18 | CASSPPSGYGNTIYF
. | TRBV2 | CASSELGKNTEAFF
once | TRBV2 | CASSVNRADTGELFF
. | TRBV2 | CASSEGPGGPGETQYF
. | TRBV5-1 | CASSSSGGDTEAFF
. | TRBV5-1 | CASSLSGSSYEQYF
. | TRBV7-9 | CASSLQLSGTSAYNEQFF
. | TRBV9 | CASSVVVDTEAFF
. | TRBV5-4 | CASSRGQVTGTEAFF
. | TRBV7-6 | CASTRLGGGSWETQYF
. | TRBV6-5 | CASMGRDRGLYGYTF
once | TRBV5-8 | CASSLAGSEAEAFF
. | TRBV2 | CASSVITGDTGELFF
. | TRBV5-1 | CASSLVTRRRETEAFF
. | TRBV2 | CASSDLGQYYGYTF
. | TRBV29-1 | CSVVGLQYNEQFF
. | TRBV11-3 | CASSLALNTDTQYF
. | TRBV6-6 | CATGRLDGNQPQHF
. | TRBV20-1 | CSAKSNQPQHF
. | TRBV7-8 | CASSATGTVWYEQYF
. | TRBV12-3/TRBV12-4 | CASSYGTGRGYTF
. | TRBV18 | CASNQGGPARGTEAFF
. | TRBV30 | CAWSQGDPYNEQFF
. | TRBV6-5 | CASSYHQPGSYEQYF
. | TRBV5-4 | CASSLGGGNQPQHF